This TCR beta chain was sequenced for a study of technical replicates of blood from several donors. The protocol was immunoSEQ multiplex PCR, while the TCRdb copy is restricted to in-frame clones and leaves out a portion. The sample comprises tens of thousands of clones, around nine tenths of which are singletons, and 4% to 5% rests with the top ten. The CDR3 sequence is 16 residues long. Trimming removed 3 bases from V and 6 bases from J; junction bases left unmatched: 11. Germline V gives CDR1 LNHNV, CDR2 YYDKDF (reference sequence). The chain has TRBV15 and TRBJ2-1, with 7 nucleotides matching TRBD1. This TCR was recovered from a human donor in good health. Some clones in this sample may be carry-over from other donors' samples. Material for sequencing was PBMCs. CDR3 loop: CATSSAGRGSRNEQFF. Written as DNA, the CDR3 is TGTGCCACCAGCAGTGCCGGCAGGGGGTCTCGCAATGAGCAGTTCTTC.